The 27 T cell receptor beta chains below were found in one sample sequenced in a study of cytomegalovirus exposure and HLA in healthy donors (dated by TCRdb to 2015 to 2018). Libraries came from the immunoSEQ multiplex PCR assay. For the multiplex PCR, a mixture combining 60 forward primers for TCR Vbeta segments and 13 reverse primers for TCR Jbeta segments was used. As stored in TCRdb, this immuneACCESS dataset retains in-frame rearrangements with V and J assigned. A fraction of the clones does not appear; measured against another copy, unresolved V genes explain less than half of the discrepancy, and the remainder lacks a known reason. For this sample the table gives over 150,000 clones, of which around 77% were detected only once. Of the sample, 2.9% falls within the top ten clones. Sequencing was done on a sample of PBMCs. All receptors come from a woman in her 30s in good health and CMV-seronegative.

V gene TRBV10-3 combines with J gene TRBJ2-1; D is ambiguous. Germline V lookup: CDR1 ENHRY, CDR2 SYGVKD. Trimming cost V 10 bases and J 0 bases, with 13 bases left between them. This CDR3 region has 14 residues. CDR3 region: CATRTAHSYNEQFF. Written as DNA, the CDR3 is TGTGCCACCCGAACTGCTCACTCCTACAATGAGCAGTTCTTC.

The chain recombines TRBV6-6 with TRBJ1-1; D possibly corresponds to TRBD1 (6 bases). The CDR3 is made up of 15 amino acids. Germline CDR1 reads MNHNY; CDR2 reads SVGAGI (reference sequence). Trimming stripped 2 bases from V and 1 base from J, with 11 bases between. The CDR3 DNA reads TGTGCCAGCAGTTACGAGGGGGGGACGAACACTGAAGCTTTCTTT. Protein product: CASSYEGGTNTEAFF.

V and J are TRBV29-1 and TRBJ2-7; D unclear. There are 12 residues in the CDR3. The germline V and J ends were trimmed by 2 bases and 6 bases, with 11 bases remaining between them. Germline values: CDR1 SQVTM, CDR2 ANQGSEA. CDR3 bases: TGCAGCGTTGAATTCCCGGTCGGCGAGCAGTACTTC. As protein: CSVEFPVGEQYF.

This chain links TRBV5-1 with TRBJ1-1; the D is unclear. Germline V gene sequence: CDR1 SGHRS, CDR2 YFSETQ. CDR3 size: 14 residues. V lost 1 base and J lost 1, with 8 bases in between. This CDR3 is CASSLLGRNTEAFF. DNA of the CDR3: TGCGCCAGCAGCTTGCTGGGCAGGAACACTGAAGCTTTCTTT.

The rearrangement links TRBV7-8 to TRBJ1-4; 8 nucleotides align to TRBD1. The CDR3 sequence is 18 residues long. Germline V gene sequence: CDR1 SGHVS, CDR2 FQNEAQ. The V segment lost 2 bases and the J segment 2 bases; nucleotides outside the gene matches: 10. The CDR3 loop reads CASSLNPPNRGTNEKLFF. The CDR3 DNA follows: TGTGCCAGCAGCTTAAACCCACCTAACAGGGGGACTAATGAAAAACTGTTTTTT.

The chain combines TRBV5-1 with TRBJ2-1; D gene unclear. The V end lost 1 base, the J end lost 7 bases, and 21 bases lay between the germline ends. Germline loops: CDR1 SGHRS, CDR2 YFSETQ. The CDR3 extends over 17 amino acids. CDR3 sequence reads: CASSLNSRPLVGNEQFF. For the CDR3, the DNA is TGCGCCAGCAGCTTGAACAGCCGTCCTTTAGTTGGGAATGAGCAGTTCTTC.

The V gene is TRBV27, the J gene TRBJ1-1; TRBD1 is a possible D gene (5 bases). The CDR3 is 15 amino acids. V was cut by 5 bases and J by 7 bases, with 20 bases left in between. Germline-derived CDR1 and CDR2 are MNHEY and SMNVEV (reference sequence). CDR3 sequence (DNA): TGTGCCAGCAGTGCAACAGGCGCGGGAAATGGTGAAGCTTTCTTT. Protein product: CASSATGAGNGEAFF.

This clone was recorded a few times. The rearrangement links TRBV19 to TRBJ2-5; the match to TRBD2 covers 8 bases. Losses at the gene ends were 3 bases for V and 9 bases for J; bases not matched to a gene: 15. The germline gives CDR1 LNHDA, CDR2 SQIVND (reference sequence). The CDR3 runs 16 residues. The CDR3 here is CASSIHLGLAVVAQYF. CDR3 DNA sequence: TGTGCCAGTAGTATCCACCTAGGACTAGCTGTGGTGGCCCAGTACTTC.

The rearrangement links TRBV28 to TRBJ1-2, with a weak D call TRBD1 (6 bases). The CDR3 is made up of 16 amino acids. The germline gives CDR1 MDHEN, CDR2 SYDVKM. Trimming removed 9 bases from V and 4 bases from J, with 24 bases in between. CDR3 amino acids: CASNSKGHRATYGYTF. DNA of the CDR3: TGTGCCAGTAATTCGAAGGGGCACAGGGCCACCTATGGCTACACCTTC.

The chain uses TRBV5-1 and TRBJ2-1; the match to TRBD2 covers 10 bases. The germline CDR1 and CDR2 sequences are SGHRS and YFSETQ. The CDR3 has 17 residues. Trimming cost V 5 bases and J 0 bases; bases outside gene matches: 8. This CDR3 reads CASSPSSGRDSYNEQFF. Written as DNA, the CDR3 is TGCGCCAGCAGTCCCTCTAGCGGGAGAGACTCCTACAATGAGCAGTTCTTC.

The chain is built from TRBV5-1 and TRBJ2-5; a possible D gene is TRBD2 (6 bases). The germline CDR1 and CDR2 sequences are SGHRS and YFSETQ. Trimming stripped 0 bases from V and 1 base from J, with 10 bases between. The CDR3 is 15 amino acids. CDR3 residues: CASSLGGTLQETQYF. The CDR3 nucleotides are TGCGCCAGCAGCTTGGGTGGGACTCTCCAAGAGACCCAGTACTTC.

The genes are TRBV5-6 and TRBJ2-4; D possibly corresponds to TRBD2 (6 bases). This CDR3 comprises 14 residues. The germline V gene encodes CDR1 SGHDT and CDR2 YYEEEE. V dropped 4 bases and J dropped 9 bases, with 17 bases sitting between them. Here the CDR3 reads CASSTLEAGSIQYF. The CDR3 DNA sequence: TGTGCCAGCAGCACCCTCGAGGCGGGGAGCATTCAGTACTTC.

As regards this clone: One junction end does not reproduce the germline sequence, and a read error may be involved. The sample has other DNA sequences that encode this CDR3 too. This rearrangement joins TRBV5-6 to TRBJ2-7; 8 bases fit TRBD1. The CDR3 totals 16 residues. Germline V gene sequence: CDR1 SGHDT, CDR2 YYEEEE. DNA for the CDR3: TGTGCCAGCAGCTCGACAGGGGCACCTGCTCTCTACGAACAGTACTTC. This sequence encodes CASSSTGAPALYEQYF.

This clone came up once. V is TRBV27 and J is TRBJ2-3; TRBD1 matches 9 bases. Looked up from germline, CDR1 is MNHEY and CDR2 is SMNVEV (reference sequence). The CDR3 is made up of 15 amino acids. V lost 5 bases to trimming and J lost 2 bases; unmatched junction nucleotides: 5. CDR3 DNA: TGTGCCAGCAGTATTGACAGGGGGTTCACAGATACGCAGTATTTT. This encodes CASSIDRGFTDTQYF.

The chain joins TRBV6-5 to TRBJ2-7; 12 nucleotides align to TRBD1. The V gene's germline CDR1 is MNHEY and CDR2 SVGAGI. CDR3 length: 14 residues. V lost 8 bases to trimming and J lost 4 bases; unmatched junction nucleotides: 6. The DNA for the CDR3 is TGTGCCAGCGGGACAGGGGGCGCGGGATACGAGCAGTACTTC. Protein sequence: CASGTGGAGYEQYF.

The V gene is TRBV7-2, the J gene TRBJ2-7; D may be TRBD1 (5 bases). Between the trimmed V and J ends, which lost 3 bases and 3 bases, there was a span of 9 bases. There are 13 residues in the CDR3. Germline V gene lookup returns CDR1 SGHTA and CDR2 FQGNSA. CDR3 amino acids: CASSLEDSYEQYF. The DNA of the CDR3 is TGTGCCAGCAGCTTGGAAGACAGCTACGAGCAGTACTTC.

V is TRBV7-9 and J is TRBJ2-3, with 7 bases that match TRBD1. V lost 2 bases and J lost 2; bases outside the gene matches: 7. The CDR3 is 16 amino acids. CDR1 and CDR2 from the germline V gene are SEHNR and FQNEAQ (reference sequence). The CDR3 sequence: CASSLKGTVYTDTQYF. For the CDR3, the DNA is TGTGCCAGCAGCTTAAAGGGGACAGTATACACAGATACGCAGTATTTT.

The rearrangement joins TRBV4-1 to TRBJ2-7; 10 bases fit TRBD1. The CDR3 sequence is 15 residues long. The germline CDR1 and CDR2 sequences are MGHRA and YSYEKL. The J segment lost 2 bases and the V segment lost 6 bases, leaving 7 bases of the junction unmatched. The CDR3 sequence: CASSPGQGSPYEQYF. CDR3 bases: TGCGCCAGCAGTCCGGGACAGGGGAGCCCCTACGAGCAGTACTTC.

V is TRBV13 and J is TRBJ1-1, with TRBD1 matching over 7 bases. The germline gives CDR1 PRHDT, CDR2 FYEKMQ (reference sequence). The J segment lost 7 bases and the V segment lost 5 bases, leaving 16 bases of the junction unmatched. This CDR3 comprises 16 residues. The CDR3 region is CASSQGTQGRAREAFF. DNA for the CDR3: TGTGCCAGCAGCCAAGGAACACAGGGGAGAGCGCGTGAAGCTTTCTTT. Full variable domain (missing parts from reference TRBV13 and TRBJ1-1): AAGVIQSPRHLIKEKRETATLKCYPIPRHDTVYWYQQGPGQDPQFLISFYEKMQSDKGSIPDRFSAQQFSDYHSELNMSSLELGDSALYFCASSQGTQGRAREAFFGQGTRLTVV.

Turning to this clone: The junction and the germline gene differ at one end; a read error may be behind it. J is TRBJ2-7 and V is TRBV7-9; D may be TRBD1 (5 bases). Germline V gene sequence: CDR1 SEHNR, CDR2 FQNEAQ (reference sequence). There are 12 residues in the CDR3. The CDR3 bases are TGTTCCAGCAGCTTCGACAGTATCGAGCAGTACTTC. This translates into CSSSFDSIEQYF.

The V and J genes are TRBV5-1 and TRBJ1-2; 7 positions agree with TRBD1. Trimming removed 3 bases from V and 6 bases from J; junction bases left unmatched: 11. CDR1 and CDR2 from the germline V gene are SGHRS and YFSETQ. The CDR3 is 15 amino acids. CDR3: CASSSFRGQSDGYTF. The CDR3 nucleotides are TGCGCCAGCAGCTCCTTCCGGGGACAGTCTGATGGCTACACCTTC.

V usage is TRBV5-1 and J usage is TRBJ1-1; 11 bases match TRBD1. J was trimmed by 7 bases and V by 6 bases; bases with no gene match: 5. There are 13 residues in the CDR3. Germline-derived CDR1 and CDR2 are SGHRS and YFSETQ. The CDR3 reads CASMPGQGVEAFF. The CDR3 DNA reads TGCGCCAGCATGCCGGGACAGGGGGTTGAAGCTTTCTTT. Together with reference TRBV5-1 and TRBJ1-1, the CDR3 gives the full variable domain: KAGVTQTPRYLIKTRGQQVTLSCSPISGHRSVSWYQQTPGQGLQFLFEYFSETQRNKGNFPGRFSGRQFSNSRSEMNVSTLELGDSALYLCASMPGQGVEAFFGQGTRLTVV.

This clone has only one observation. This chain joins TRBV27 and TRBJ1-2; TRBD1 matches 7 bases. V lost 5 bases to trimming and J lost 3 bases; unmatched junction nucleotides: 12. CDR1 and CDR2 (germline): MNHEY, SMNVEV (reference sequence). The CDR3 spans 16 residues. This CDR3 is CASSTLKQGIDYGYTF. The CDR3 nucleotides are TGTGCCAGCAGTACTCTCAAACAGGGGATTGACTATGGCTACACCTTC.

In this sample, this clone turned up a few times. The chain links TRBV2 to TRBJ1-1; possible D gene TRBD1, 5 bases. The length of the CDR3 is 13 residues. V was pared by 6 bases and J by 1 base, with 9 bases between. CDR1 and CDR2 from the germline V gene are SNHLY and FYNNEI. CDR3 amino acids: CASRTDSNTEAFF. CDR3 DNA sequence: TGTGCCAGCAGGACAGATTCGAACACTGAAGCTTTCTTT.

This clone has only a few counts. The chain combines TRBV4-1 with TRBJ2-1, with D unclear. V shed 5 bases and J shed 4 bases, with 9 bases lying between them. CDR3 length equals 13 residues. CDR1 is MGHRA, CDR2 YSYEKL, per germline. The CDR3 region has the DNA TGCGCCAGCAGCGCGGTTGGGTACAATGAGCAGTTCTTC. It codes for CASSAVGYNEQFF.

The V gene is TRBV5-6, the J gene TRBJ2-7; possibly TRBD1 for D (5 bases). Germline values: CDR1 SGHDT, CDR2 YYEEEE. Trimming shortened V by 6 bases and J by 4 bases, and 14 bases separated the two germline ends. The CDR3 has 13 residues. CDR3 residues: CASNMGQMYEQYF. In nucleotides, the CDR3 is TGTGCCAGCAACATGGGGCAGATGTACGAGCAGTACTTC.

This clone was observed a handful of times. The chain has TRBV10-3 and TRBJ2-7; D remains ambiguous. Germline V gives CDR1 ENHRY, CDR2 SYGVKD. The CDR3 is 11 residues long. Trimming stripped 5 bases from V and 3 bases from J, with 5 bases between. Written as DNA, the CDR3 is TGTGCCATCAGTCCAGGCTACGAGCAGTACTTC. As protein: CAISPGYEQYF.